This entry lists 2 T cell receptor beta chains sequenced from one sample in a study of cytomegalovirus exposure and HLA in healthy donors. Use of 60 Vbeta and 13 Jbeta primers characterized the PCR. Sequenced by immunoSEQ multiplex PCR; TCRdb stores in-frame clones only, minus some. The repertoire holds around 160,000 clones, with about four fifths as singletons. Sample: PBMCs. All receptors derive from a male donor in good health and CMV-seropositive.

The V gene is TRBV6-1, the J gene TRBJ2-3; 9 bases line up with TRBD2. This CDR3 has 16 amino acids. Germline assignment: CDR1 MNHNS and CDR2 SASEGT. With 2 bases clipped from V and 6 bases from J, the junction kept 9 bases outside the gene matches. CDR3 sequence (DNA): TGTGCCAGCAGTGAAACCCTAGCGGGATCATACGATACGCAGTATTTT. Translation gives CASSETLAGSYDTQYF.

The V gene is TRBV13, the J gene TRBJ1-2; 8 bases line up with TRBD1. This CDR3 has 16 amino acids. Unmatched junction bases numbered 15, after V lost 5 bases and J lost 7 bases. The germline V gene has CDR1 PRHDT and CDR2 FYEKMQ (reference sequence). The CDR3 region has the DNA TGTGCCAGCAGCCAGGGACAGGAGTTCATGGTTTCTGGCTACACCTTC. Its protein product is CASSQGQEFMVSGYTF.